This TCR beta chain was captured in a study of lymphopenia after photon versus proton radiotherapy. Study-wide findings and caveats: Under photons, naive T cells and diversity fell while effector/memory populations rose. Oligoclonal CD8+ Temra expansion after nadir drove photon patients' diversity drop. A bigger post-nadir fall in TCR diversity correlated inversely with survival time in deceased patients. Better survival with proton therapy was suggested as possible, not demonstrated.

V shed 8 bases and J shed 4 bases, with 15 bases lying between them. The CDR3 runs 14 residues. As for this clone: Its specificity is unknown.

Sequencing was performed with immunoSEQ multiplex PCR; in TCRdb, only in-frame clones are kept and a portion is missing. The sample comprises approximately 160,000 clones, around 85% of which are singletons, and around 4.5% rests with the top ten. Sequences were derived from peripheral blood, sampled from a patient treated with photon-based radiotherapy. The chain carries TRBV23-1 and TRBJ2-4; D may be TRBD1 or TRBD2 (5 bases each). TRBV23-1 qualifies as an ORF whose function is uncertain. The origin of this receptor is a man in his forties or fifties with gastric cancer. CDR3 sequence (DNA): TGCGCCAGCCCAACCGGGACGGGAAAAAACATTCAGTACTTC. It yields the protein CASPTGTGKNIQYF.